These 26 T cell receptor beta chains originate from one sample sequenced in a study of early T cells in non-severe SARS-CoV-2 infection. TCRdb fed the 5' RACE reads into MiXCR, producing one record per CDR3 protein. The sample comprises 60,000 to 75,000 distinct CDR3 sequences, 9.5% to 12% of which are singletons, and 5% to 7% rests with the top ten. The sequenced sample was whole blood, obtained at baseline. The receptor set was obtained from an adult who was a healthcare worker with PCR-confirmed SARS-CoV-2 infection or an uninfected control (not recorded which).

This clonotype showed up just a few times. The V and J genes are TRBV4-2 and TRBJ2-3, with a possible D match to TRBD1 (7 bases). This CDR3 contains 18 residues. The germline V gene encodes CDR1 LGHNA and CDR2 YNFKEQ. Trimming cost V 4 bases and J 0 bases, with 20 bases left between them. The CDR3 is CASSPRGQGLSSTDTQYF. In DNA, the CDR3 is TGTGCCAGCAGCCCTAGGGGGCAGGGACTTTCTAGCACAGATACGCAGTATTTT.

This clonotype was observed a handful of times. The chain uses TRBV5-1 and TRBJ2-1, with 7 bases aligning to TRBD1. Trimming at V came to 4 bases and at J to 7 bases, leaving 8 bases not matched to a gene. The CDR3 totals 14 residues. CDR1 is SGHRS, CDR2 YFSETQ, per germline. In DNA form, the CDR3 reads TGCGCCAGCAGCCCACTCCAGACAGGGAATGAGCAGTTCTTC. Protein sequence: CASSPLQTGNEQFF. The entire variable domain, with the rest obtained from reference TRBV5-1 and TRBJ2-1, is as follows: KAGVTQTPRYLIKTRGQQVTLSCSPISGHRSVSWYQQTPGQGLQFLFEYFSETQRNKGNFPGRFSGRQFSNSRSEMNVSTLELGDSALYLCASSPLQTGNEQFFGPGTRLTVL.

V usage is TRBV21-1 and J usage is TRBJ1-1. TRBV21-1 is given as a pseudogene. The CDR3 spans 13 residues. The CDR3 nucleotides are TGTGCCAGCAGCAAAGATGCGAACACTGAAGCTTTCTTT. It encodes CASSKDANTEAFF.

The rearrangement joins TRBV29-1 to TRBJ1-1; no definite D call. This CDR3 contains 14 residues. Germline assignment: CDR1 SQVTM and CDR2 ANQGSEA. The germline V and J ends were trimmed by 8 bases and 1 base, with 17 bases remaining between them. The DNA of the CDR3 is TGCAGCTCAGTTTGGGCCGGATCGAACACTGAAGCTTTCTTT. Protein product: CSSVWAGSNTEAFF.

The chain carries TRBV20-1 and TRBJ2-7, with D tentatively TRBD1 or TRBD2 (5 bases each). Germline V gene sequence: CDR1 DFQATT, CDR2 SNEGSKA (reference sequence). V lost 0 bases to trimming and J lost 6 bases, with 9 bases between them. The CDR3 runs 12 residues. As DNA, the CDR3 is TGCAGTGCTAGAGATCGGGGCGGCGAGCAGTACTTC. It is translated as CSARDRGGEQYF.

This clonotype has more than one count but fewer than ten. The CDR3 DNA follows: TGCGCCAGCAGCCAATCCGCGGGAGTACGTGGCGGGGAGCTGTTTTTT. Its protein product is CASSQSAGVRGGELFF. V is TRBV4-3 and J is TRBJ2-2; 7 bases are shared with TRBD2. This CDR3 has 16 residues. The germline V gene encodes CDR1 LGHNA and CDR2 YSLEER. After removal of 2 bases from V and 7 bases from J, the junction contained 10 bases not matched to a gene.

This clonotype was seen more than once but under ten times. J is TRBJ2-7 and V is TRBV5-1, with 7 bases aligning to TRBD2. Trimming took 4 bases from V and 4 from J; bases not matched to a gene: 5. Germline V gene lookup returns CDR1 SGHRS and CDR2 YFSETQ. The CDR3 consists of 13 residues. The CDR3 coding sequence is TGCGCCAGCAGCCGGGACTACCTATACGAGCAGTACTTC. This encodes CASSRDYLYEQYF.

The chain employs TRBV18 and TRBJ2-7; D is undetermined. The V gene lost 2 bases and the J gene lost 9 bases, with 14 bases spanning the gap. This CDR3 has 13 amino acids. CDR1 and CDR2 (germline): KGHSH, LQKENI. As DNA, the CDR3 is TGTGCCAGCTCACCAGGGTCTTGGATGGGGCAGTACTTC. Its translation is CASSPGSWMGQYF.

The rearrangement joins TRBV5-1 to TRBJ2-7; either TRBD1 or TRBD2 may supply D (6 bases each). Trimming shortened V by 6 bases and J by 5 bases, and 15 bases separated the two germline ends. This CDR3 contains 13 residues. CDR1 and CDR2 (germline): SGHRS, YFSETQ. The CDR3 DNA follows: TGCGCCAGCATGAAGGGGGGCGGTAACGAGCAGTACTTC. It codes for CASMKGGGNEQYF.

The chain uses TRBV27 and TRBJ1-6; TRBD1 agrees at 10 bases. The trim removed 6 bases at V and 10 bases at J, leaving 9 bases unmatched. Germline-derived CDR1 and CDR2 are MNHEY and SMNVEV (reference sequence). The CDR3 sequence is 15 residues long. CDR3 coding DNA: TGTGCCAGCAGACTCCGGGACAGGGGTCAATCACCCCTCCACTTT. It encodes CASRLRDRGQSPLHF.

A few counts support this clonotype. The V gene is TRBV12-3 or TRBV12-4, the J gene TRBJ2-5; 10 bases align to TRBD1. The V and J ends lost 5 bases and 7 bases, in that order; junction bases with no gene match: 7. This CDR3 spans 14 amino acids. CDR3: CASSPGTGEGTQYF. The DNA of the CDR3 is TGTGCCAGCAGTCCAGGGACAGGGGAGGGGACCCAGTACTTC.

There are many counts of this clonotype. CDR3 residues: CASSSGLATDTQYF. The CDR3 DNA sequence: TGTGCCAGCAGCTCCGGACTAGCAACAGATACGCAGTATTTT. V usage is TRBV7-3 and J usage is TRBJ2-3; 8 bases fit TRBD2. This CDR3 has 14 residues. The germline gives CDR1 SGHTA, CDR2 FQGTGA. J gave up 3 bases and V 4 bases, and 3 bases lay outside the gene matches.

This rearrangement joins TRBV6-5 to TRBJ1-2; no definite D call. CDR3 length: 13 amino acids. Germline CDR1 is MNHEY and CDR2 is SVGAGI. V was clipped by 5 bases and J by 8 bases, with 15 bases between them. CDR3 bases: TGTGCCAGCAGTATCTACCGAGCCAGGGGCTACACCTTC. It translates to CASSIYRARGYTF.

This clonotype was observed a few times. The V call is TRBV12-3 or TRBV12-4, the J call TRBJ1-1; D is uncertain. The V end lost 6 bases, the J end lost 11 bases, and 25 bases lay between the germline ends. This CDR3 has 15 amino acids. Here the CDR3 DNA reads TGTGCCAGCAGCCCCAGCACGATTTCCGCGCCGTCGGCTTTCTTT. As protein: CASSPSTISAPSAFF.

The sample holds many counts of this clonotype. The chain is built from TRBV6-6 and TRBJ2-7, with D perhaps being TRBD1 or TRBD2 (5 bases each). Trimming pared 0 bases from V and 4 bases from J, leaving 13 bases between. This CDR3 spans 15 amino acids. Germline CDR1 is MNHNY and CDR2 is SVGAGI (reference sequence). CDR3: CASSYSAVGGYEQYF. DNA of the CDR3: TGTGCCAGCAGTTACTCGGCGGTTGGGGGATACGAGCAGTACTTC.

This clonotype was detected only a few times. The V and J genes are TRBV30 and TRBJ2-4; 13 bases match TRBD2. The CDR3 consists of 15 residues. Germline trimming cut 0 bases from V and 8 bases from J; bases unmatched to any gene: 4. CDR1 and CDR2 (germline): GTSNPN, SVGIG (reference sequence). Here the CDR3 reads CAWSVRTSGRYIQYF. CDR3 bases: TGTGCCTGGAGTGTACGGACTAGCGGGAGATACATTCAGTACTTC.

This clonotype was seen at least ten times. The rearrangement joins TRBV3-1 to TRBJ2-1, with D possibly TRBD2 on 6 matching bases. V lost 3 bases to trimming and J lost 3 bases, with 12 bases between them. This CDR3 is 15 amino acids long. Germline V gives CDR1 LGHDT, CDR2 YNNKEL (reference sequence). The CDR3 region is CASSQGGEIYNEQFF. The DNA of the CDR3 is TGTGCCAGCAGCCAGGGCGGGGAGATCTACAATGAGCAGTTCTTC.

The V call is TRBV4-1, the J call TRBJ2-4; the D is unclear. The V end was cut by 0 bases, the J end by 9 bases, with 3 bases between. This CDR3 spans 11 amino acids. Germline V CDR1 and CDR2: MGHRA, YSYEKL. The CDR3 sequence is CASSQELIQYF. The CDR3 nucleotides are TGCGCCAGCAGCCAAGAGCTCATTCAGTACTTC.

This clonotype was picked up many times. V usage is TRBV7-2 and J usage is TRBJ1-1; D is possibly TRBD1 (6 bases). The CDR3 length is 14 residues. Trimming took 5 bases from V and 3 from J, leaving 13 bases between them. From germline, CDR1 is SGHTA and CDR2 FQGNSA. CDR3 residues: CASSPSTGYTEAFF. CDR3 DNA: TGTGCCAGCAGCCCGAGCACAGGGTACACTGAAGCTTTCTTT.

This clonotype has just a few counts. The DNA for the CDR3 is TGTGCCAGCAGCTGGGAGGGGACAGGCTTAAACATTCAGTACTTC. Protein: CASSWEGTGLNIQYF. The chain employs TRBV7-9 and TRBJ2-4; D might be TRBD1 (8 bases). V lost 4 bases and J 6 bases, leaving 16 bases between the germline ends. Germline loops: CDR1 SEHNR, CDR2 FQNEAQ (reference sequence). The CDR3 contains 15 residues. Supplemented by reference TRBV7-9 and TRBJ2-4, the full variable domain reads DTGVSQNPRHKITKRGQNVTFRCDPISEHNRLYWYRQTLGQGPEFLTYFQNEAQLEKSRLLSDRFSAERPKGSFSTLEIQRTEQGDSAMYLCASSWEGTGLNIQYFGAGTRLSVL.

In this sample, this clonotype turned up a few times. V usage is TRBV6-6 and J usage is TRBJ1-2; 7 nucleotides agree with TRBD1. The germline V gene encodes CDR1 MNHNY and CDR2 SVGAGI (reference sequence). CDR3 length equals 16 residues. J gave up 6 bases and V 5 bases, and 15 bases lay outside the gene matches. The CDR3 sequence: CASSHGGTVGSDGYTF. Here the CDR3 DNA reads TGTGCCAGCAGTCACGGGGGGACAGTGGGTTCTGATGGCTACACCTTC.

This clonotype has ten or more counts. This chain connects TRBV28 to TRBJ2-5; unclear D gene. There are 12 residues in the CDR3. Trimming took 2 bases from V and 4 from J, leaving 5 bases between them. In germline, CDR1 is MDHEN, CDR2 SYDVKM. The CDR3 reads CASSLLGETQYF. The CDR3, as DNA: TGTGCCAGCAGTTTACTAGGAGAGACCCAGTACTTC.

This clonotype was seen ten or more times. V usage is TRBV30 and J usage is TRBJ1-6; D gene unclear. CDR1 is GTSNPN and CDR2 is SVGIG in the germline V gene (reference sequence). With 2 bases removed from V and 6 bases from J, the gap between germline ends came to 8 bases. The CDR3 runs 13 residues. The CDR3 here is CAWSQWGNSPLHF. In DNA, the CDR3 is TGTGCCTGGAGTCAGTGGGGTAATTCACCCCTCCACTTT.

This clonotype was picked up a small number of times. The chain recombines TRBV9 with TRBJ1-6, with a possible D match to TRBD1 (6 bases). V was cut by 0 bases and J by 6 bases, with 16 bases left in between. The CDR3 runs to 17 residues. From germline, CDR1 is SGDLS and CDR2 YYNGEE. CDR3 DNA: TGTGCCAGCAGCGTAGCCTCCGGACAGACTTCTAATTCACCCCTCCACTTT. This codes for CASSVASGQTSNSPLHF.

The rearrangement uses TRBV5-1 and TRBJ2-5; D gene uncertain. V was pared by 0 bases and J by 5 bases, with 11 bases between. CDR1 and CDR2 (germline): SGHRS, YFSETQ. The CDR3 is 14 amino acids. The CDR3 protein is CASSLEWQGETQYF. DNA of the CDR3: TGCGCCAGCAGCTTGGAATGGCAAGGGGAGACCCAGTACTTC.

This chain joins TRBV5-4 and TRBJ1-1; TRBD1 matches 11 bases. CDR3 size: 16 residues. CDR1 is SGHNT, CDR2 YYREEE, per germline (reference sequence). V lost 4 bases, J lost 5 bases, and 10 bases stayed unmatched. The CDR3 DNA is TGTGCCAGCAGCGCCCCTGGACAGGGGGCGCGTACTGAAGCTTTCTTT. Translated: CASSAPGQGARTEAFF.